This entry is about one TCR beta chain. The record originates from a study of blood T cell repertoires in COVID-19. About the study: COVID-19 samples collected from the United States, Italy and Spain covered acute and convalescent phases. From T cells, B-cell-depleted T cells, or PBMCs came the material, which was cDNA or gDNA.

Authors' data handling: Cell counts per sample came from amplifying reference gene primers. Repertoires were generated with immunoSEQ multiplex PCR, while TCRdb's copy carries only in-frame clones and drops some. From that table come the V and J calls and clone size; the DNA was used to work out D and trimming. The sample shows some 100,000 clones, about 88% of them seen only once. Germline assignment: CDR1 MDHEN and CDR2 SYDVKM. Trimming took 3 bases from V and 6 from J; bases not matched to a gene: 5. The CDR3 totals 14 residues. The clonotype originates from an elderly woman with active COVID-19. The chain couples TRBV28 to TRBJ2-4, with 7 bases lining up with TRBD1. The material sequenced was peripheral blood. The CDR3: CASSFPGQPNIQYF. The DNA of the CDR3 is TGTGCCAGCAGTTTTCCGGGACAGCCAAACATTCAGTACTTC.